Sequencing of this T cell receptor (beta chain) was carried out in a study of response to subunit inactivated influenza vaccine. Germline loops: CDR1 MNHNS, CDR2 SASEGT. The V segment lost 6 bases and the J segment 3 bases; nucleotides outside the gene matches: 9. The CDR3 runs to 15 residues. TCRdb re-called the RT-PCR reads through MiXCR, storing one row per CDR3 protein. The sample has around 570,000 distinct CDR3 sequences; roughly 12% are singletons. This same sample was also taken into another study, of T cells expressing NK-cell markers. That study reports: A 5'RACE template switching approach incorporating UMIs was used to make TCR beta cDNA. It was sorted CD3+CD56+NKG2C+, CD3+CD56+NKG2C- and CD3+CD56-NKG2C+ T cells that supplied the TCR beta repertoires. Among eight sequenced donors, seven carried HCMV seropositivity while one was seronegative. In a group of several donors, dominant NKG2C+ clonotypes represented roughly 1.0-7.5% of CD8+ T cells. The study found these clonotypes also leading the CD3+CD56-NKG2C+ fraction in four donors.

The sequence was collected from a man aged 45-65 years who received an inactivated influenza vaccine. The V and J genes are TRBV6-1 and TRBJ2-7; 9 nucleotides match TRBD1. This sample comprised PBMCs from blood, obtained on the day of vaccination. The CDR3 sequence is CASREPGQGVYEQYF. The CDR3 DNA is TGTGCCAGCAGGGAGCCGGGACAGGGCGTCTACGAGCAGTACTTC.